Below, 23 T cell receptor beta chains from the same sample are listed, as sequenced in a study of CD8+ T cells in alopecia areata. The sequencing template was cDNA reverse transcribed from extracted RNA. Using immunoSEQ multiplex PCR, the repertoire was profiled, and TCRdb retains in-frame clones only, with some absent. This table holds some 170,000 clones, 65% to 75% found once. The sequencing used CD8+ T cells sorted from blood, collected at week 0. These receptors all stem from a human donor with alopecia areata.

This clone was found a few times. This chain joins TRBV7-9 and TRBJ1-5; 7 bases map to TRBD1. The length of the CDR3 is 12 residues. Germline trimming cut 5 bases from V and 9 bases from J; bases unmatched to any gene: 4. Germline CDR1 and CDR2: SEHNR and FQNEAQ (reference sequence). CDR3 in amino acids: CASSQGGWPQHF. In DNA form, the CDR3 reads TGTGCCAGCAGCCAGGGGGGTTGGCCCCAGCATTTT.

This chain joins TRBV15 and TRBJ1-5; the D gene is possibly TRBD1 (6 bases). CDR3 length: 15 amino acids. Trimming pared 0 bases from V and 5 bases from J, leaving 11 bases between. CDR1 and CDR2 (germline): LNHNV, YYDKDF (reference sequence). DNA for the CDR3: TGTGCCACCAGCAGAGATAAGGGGGGCTATCAGCCCCAGCATTTT. Its protein product is CATSRDKGGYQPQHF.

This clone was recorded a few times. Other DNA variants within this sample encode the same CDR3. This chain connects TRBV27 to TRBJ1-1; D not certain. Germline CDR1 reads MNHEY; CDR2 reads SMNVEV (reference sequence). The length of the CDR3 is 13 residues. V was trimmed by 0 bases and J by 5 bases, leaving 7 bases between them. CDR3 residues: CASSLSGSTEAFF. The CDR3 DNA is TGTGCCAGCAGTTTATCAGGGAGTACTGAAGCTTTCTTT.

This clone came up once. The CDR3 DNA reads TGTGCCATCAGTGAGCCGGACAGGAGAGGAGATACGCAGTATTTT. This encodes CAISEPDRRGDTQYF. V gene TRBV10-3 combines with J gene TRBJ2-3; 7 nucleotides agree with TRBD1. The J segment lost 5 bases and the V segment lost 2 bases, leaving 7 bases of the junction unmatched. The germline V gene has CDR1 ENHRY and CDR2 SYGVKD. The length of the CDR3 is 15 residues.

J is TRBJ2-7 and V is TRBV5-1; D assignment may be TRBD1 or TRBD2 (5 bases each). The CDR3 is made up of 15 amino acids. Trimming removed 2 bases from V and 0 bases from J, with 12 bases in between. The germline CDR1 and CDR2 sequences are SGHRS and YFSETQ. In DNA form, the CDR3 reads TGCGCCAGCAGCTTTGAGGGGAGACCCTCCTACGAGCAGTACTTC. Protein product: CASSFEGRPSYEQYF.

Only one count was recorded for this clone. The chain recombines TRBV5-1 with TRBJ2-6; D is unclear. CDR1 and CDR2 from the germline V gene are SGHRS and YFSETQ. The CDR3 is 17 amino acids. Trimming left V 0 bases short and J 0 bases short, with 10 bases between. The CDR3 loop is CASSLGAWRSGANVLTF. CDR3 nucleotide sequence: TGCGCCAGCAGCTTGGGAGCCTGGCGCTCTGGGGCCAACGTCCTGACTTTC.

The chain is built from TRBV13 and TRBJ1-3; 7 bases are a match to TRBD1. The CDR3 covers 18 residues. Losses at the gene ends were 4 bases for V and 2 bases for J; bases not matched to a gene: 14. Looked up from germline, CDR1 is PRHDT and CDR2 is FYEKMQ (reference sequence). This chain's CDR3 is CASSSTWDRVGAGNTIYF. The DNA for the CDR3 is TGTGCCAGCAGCTCAACCTGGGACAGAGTGGGGGCTGGAAACACCATATATTTT.

This chain uses TRBV29-1 with TRBJ1-2, with 7 bases lining up with TRBD1. The trim removed 7 bases at V and 6 bases at J, leaving 5 bases unmatched. This CDR3 contains 11 residues. The germline V gene has CDR1 SQVTM and CDR2 ANQGSEA. The DNA of the CDR3 is TGCAGCGCCACGGACAGGAATGGCTACACCTTC. Protein sequence: CSATDRNGYTF.

The chain recombines TRBV9 with TRBJ2-2; TRBD1 matches at 8 bases. Germline V lookup: CDR1 SGDLS, CDR2 YYNGEE. This CDR3 spans 14 amino acids. J was trimmed by 7 bases and V by 5 bases; bases with no gene match: 7. CDR3: CASRRDRGHGELFF. The CDR3 nucleotides are TGTGCCAGCAGGAGAGACAGGGGACACGGGGAGCTGTTTTTT.

The chain couples TRBV10-3 to TRBJ1-2, with 7 bases that match TRBD1. Trimming cost V 6 bases and J 4 bases; bases outside gene matches: 8. Germline V gene data show CDR1 as ENHRY and CDR2 as SYGVKD. The CDR3 contains 14 residues. DNA of the CDR3: TGTGCCATCAGGAAAACAGGGGAGAGCTATGGCTACACCTTC. This encodes CAIRKTGESYGYTF.

This chain uses TRBV6-5 with TRBJ1-1; 7 bases match TRBD1. The CDR3 sequence is 13 residues long. The germline gives CDR1 MNHEY, CDR2 SVGAGI. The ends lost 8 bases at V and 1 base at J; junction bases unmatched: 4. The CDR3 here is CASRQGWNTEAFF. The CDR3 region has the DNA TGTGCCAGCCGACAGGGCTGGAACACTGAAGCTTTCTTT.

The CDR3: CASSLMDRTNEQFF. The CDR3 DNA follows: TGTGCCAGCAGCTTAATGGACAGGACCAATGAGCAGTTCTTC. V usage is TRBV5-6 and J usage is TRBJ2-1; TRBD1 matches 7 bases. The CDR3 extends over 14 amino acids. Germline CDR1 and CDR2: SGHDT and YYEEEE. The ends lost 2 bases at V and 6 bases at J; junction bases unmatched: 5.

This clone turned up a few times. The CDR3 DNA follows: TGTGCCAGCAGCGCTGGGGCACGAGGCAGGGATAATTCACCCCTCCACTTT. Translated, it gives CASSAGARGRDNSPLHF. The rearrangement joins TRBV21-1 to TRBJ1-6; no check of the table's D call, TRBD1, against the DNA was made. TRBV21-1 is a recognized pseudogene. This CDR3 contains 17 residues.

This clone was picked up a small number of times. The V call is TRBV5-6, the J call TRBJ1-2, with a weak D call TRBD1 (6 bases). V lost 0 bases to trimming and J lost 6 bases, with 12 bases between them. The CDR3 totals 14 residues. The V gene's germline CDR1 is SGHDT and CDR2 YYEEEE. The CDR3 nucleotides are TGTGCCAGCAGCTTGGTAAAGGCAGGGGATGGCTACACCTTC. Its translation: CASSLVKAGDGYTF.

This clone came up a few times. The rearrangement joins TRBV19 to TRBJ2-2; D ambiguous. The germline gives CDR1 LNHDA, CDR2 SQIVND (reference sequence). V was clipped by 5 bases and J by 5 bases, with 3 bases between them. The CDR3 spans 11 residues. For the CDR3, the DNA is TGTGCCAGTAGTGGAACCGGGGAGCTGTTTTTT. Residues: CASSGTGELFF.

The rearrangement joins TRBV29-1 to TRBJ1-1, with D maybe TRBD1 (5 bases). V lost 4 bases, J lost 7 bases, and 10 bases lay in between. This CDR3 region has 11 residues. The V gene's germline CDR1 is SQVTM and CDR2 ANQGSEA. CDR3 in DNA: TGCAGCGTTGCTTCGGGGGATGAAGCTTTCTTT. Translated: CSVASGDEAFF.

This chain links TRBV29-1 with TRBJ2-7, with D perhaps TRBD2 (6 bases). The CDR3 is 16 amino acids. The V gene's germline CDR1 is SQVTM and CDR2 ANQGSEA. The V end was cut by 3 bases, the J end by 0 bases, with 18 bases between. Written as DNA, the CDR3 is TGCAGCGTTGAGGGGCTCGGGGGTGCGAGCTCCTACGAGCAGTACTTC. It translates to CSVEGLGGASSYEQYF.

This clone was counted a single time. The chain is built from TRBV29-1 and TRBJ1-1, with D maybe TRBD1 (5 bases). Deletions cut 3 bases from V and 5 bases from J, with 13 bases between. This CDR3 comprises 13 residues. Per the germline V gene, CDR1 is SQVTM and CDR2 is ANQGSEA. The CDR3 is CSVDVGLRTEAFF. In nucleotides, the CDR3 is TGCAGCGTTGATGTGGGGCTCCGTACTGAAGCTTTCTTT.

V and J are TRBV29-1 and TRBJ2-5, with 8 bases identical to TRBD1. Germline CDR1 reads SQVTM; CDR2 reads ANQGSEA. The CDR3 runs to 12 residues. Trimming at V came to 7 bases and at J to 5 bases, leaving 6 bases not matched to a gene. The CDR3 DNA follows: TGCAGCGCCGACAGGGGAAGGGAGACCCAGTACTTC. This encodes CSADRGRETQYF.

In DNA form, the CDR3 reads TGCGCCAGCAGCTTGGTGGCAGGGATCAATCAGCCCCAGCATTTT. Translated: CASSLVAGINQPQHF. The chain has TRBV5-1 and TRBJ1-5, with D maybe TRBD1 (5 bases). Between the trimmed V and J ends, which lost 0 bases and 3 bases, there was a span of 10 bases. Germline V gene lookup returns CDR1 SGHRS and CDR2 YFSETQ. This CDR3 contains 15 residues. Using reference TRBV5-1 and TRBJ1-5 for the parts outside the CDR3, the full variable domain is KAGVTQTPRYLIKTRGQQVTLSCSPISGHRSVSWYQQTPGQGLQFLFEYFSETQRNKGNFPGRFSGRQFSNSRSEMNVSTLELGDSALYLCASSLVAGINQPQHFGDGTRLSIL.

The table lists this clone with a few counts. The J gene is TRBJ1-1, the V gene TRBV29-1; D might be TRBD1 (6 bases). With 7 bases removed from V and 6 bases from J, the gap between germline ends came to 21 bases. The CDR3 length is 14 residues. In germline, CDR1 is SQVTM, CDR2 ANQGSEA. DNA of the CDR3: TGCAGCGCCAATACAGGGACGGGGGGTGCTGAAGCTTTCTTT. This gives the protein CSANTGTGGAEAFF.

This clone has more than one count but fewer than ten. The chain recombines TRBV6-5 with TRBJ1-2; D is perhaps TRBD1 (5 bases). The CDR3 is 13 residues long. The germline gives CDR1 MNHEY, CDR2 SVGAGI. V shed 7 bases and J shed 4 bases, with 13 bases lying between them. CDR3 coding DNA: TGTGCCAGCAAGGAAGGGGCGTCCTATGGCTACACCTTC. Protein sequence: CASKEGASYGYTF.

This clone came up many times. The chain carries TRBV5-5 and TRBJ2-1; tentatively, D is TRBD2 (7 bases). Germline CDR1 SGHKS, CDR2 YYEKEE (reference sequence). The CDR3 is 15 amino acids. Trimming took off 4 bases at V and 10 bases at J, with 21 bases between the two ends. CDR3 sequence reads: CASSPRGGGKWEQFF. The CDR3 DNA follows: TGTGCCAGCAGCCCTCGAGGGGGGGGCAAGTGGGAGCAGTTCTTC.